A selection of T cell receptor beta chains follows, all from one sample in a study of T cells in Graves' hyperthyroidism and ophthalmopathy. TCRdb itself ran the multiplex PCR reads through MiXCR, one entry per CDR3 protein. The table has fewer than 500,000 distinct CDR3 sequences, 13% to 15% seen once. Sequenced sample: blood. These TCRs come from a woman in her twenties or thirties with Graves' ophthalmopathy. The CDR3 runs from the conserved cysteine through the conserved F or W. The D gene is left open where the match is weak. Some rows mark clone size as missing; the rest say once, few, many or name a class of expanded clone.

TRBJ2-4 | NA | NA | TRBV5-4 | TGTGCCAGCAGCGAGGGGTTAGCCAAAAACATTCAGTACTTC | CASSEGLAKNIQYF
TRBJ1-6 | NA | NA | TRBV2 | TGTACCAGCAAGAGGTCGACGTGGCAGGTGGATTCACCCCTCCACTTT | CTSKRSTWQVDSPLHF
TRBJ1-2 | NA | many | TRBV2 | TGTGCCAGCAGTGAAGCCGGGGGGTTCCCACGGGCTGGCTACACCTTC | CASSEAGGFPRAGYTF
TRBJ2-2 | TRBD1 | many | TRBV20-1 | TGCAGTGCTATGGACAGGGGGAACACCGGGGAGCTGTTTTTT | CSAMDRGNTGELFF
TRBJ2-1 | NA | many | TRBV7-2 | TGTGCCAGCAGCTTTTACAATGAGCAGTTCTTC | CASSFYNEQFF
TRBJ2-3 | TRBD1 | few | TRBV24-1 | TGTGCCACCAGTGGGGACAGGGATACGCAGTATTTT | CATSGDRDTQYF
TRBJ2-1 | NA | few | TRBV7-2 | TGTGCCAGCAGCTTAGAGCGCCGGGACCAAAAACAGTTCTTC | CASSLERRDQKQFF
TRBJ2-1 | TRBD2 | few | TRBV12-3/TRBV12-4 | TGTGCCAGCGCCCAGACTAGCACGTTTACCCTCTACAATGAGCAGTTCTTC | CASAQTSTFTLYNEQFF
TRBJ2-1 | NA | many | TRBV12-5 | TGTGCTAGTGGGGGGGGATACCGGGACAACTACAATGAGCAGTTCTTC | CASGGGYRDNYNEQFF
TRBJ1-5 | NA | many | TRBV5-1 | TGCGCCAGCAGCCATCACTCGGGGGGTAGCAATCAGCCCCAGCATTTT | CASSHHSGGSNQPQHF
TRBJ2-2 | TRBD2 | many | TRBV7-6 | TGTGCCAGCAGCCGGGGGGGGGCCCCGAACACCGGGGAGCTGTTTTTT | CASSRGGAPNTGELFF
TRBJ1-5 | NA | many | TRBV12-3/TRBV12-4 | TGTGCCAGCAGTCTGACGCGGGGAGGGGGTGGCAATCAGCCCCAGCATTTT | CASSLTRGGGGNQPQHF
TRBJ1-5 | NA | many | TRBV12-3/TRBV12-4 | TGTGCCAGCAGTTTATCGGACAATAGCAATCAGCCCCAGCATTTT | CASSLSDNSNQPQHF
TRBJ1-5 | TRBD1 | many | TRBV27 | TGTGCCAGCAGTTCAGAACAGGGGAATCAGCCCCAGCATTTT | CASSSEQGNQPQHF
TRBJ2-7 | TRBD2 | many | TRBV4-2 | TGTGCCAGCAGCCATAAAGGGGCGGGGGGAGCTTACGAGCAGTACTTC | CASSHKGAGGAYEQYF
TRBJ1-5 | NA | NA | TRBV30 | TGTGCCTGGAGTGCGGCAATGGGAGAGCCCCAGCATTTT | CAWSAAMGEPQHF
TRBJ1-5 | TRBD1 | many | TRBV6-1 | TGTGCCAGCAGACCCAACGTCCGGGACAGGGGAAGCAATCAGCCCCAGCATTTT | CASRPNVRDRGSNQPQHF
TRBJ2-5 | TRBD2 | many | TRBV20-1 | TGCAGTGCTAGTCCCACTAGCGGGGGAGTCGGGGAGACCCAGTACTTC | CSASPTSGGVGETQYF
TRBJ1-5 | NA | many | TRBV20-1 | TGCAGTGCTAGGGGGAAGAGCAATCAGCCCCAGCATTTT | CSARGKSNQPQHF
TRBJ1-2 | NA | few | TRBV29-1 | TGCAGCGTTGAAGATCTCGCCTATGGCTACACCTTC | CSVEDLAYGYTF
TRBJ2-7 | TRBD1 | NA | TRBV6-1 | TGTGCCACGACAGGGGGCTCTTCCTACGAGCAGTACTTC | CATTGGSSYEQYF
TRBJ1-5 | NA | many | TRBV7-8 | TGTGCCAGCAGCTTAAGGTCCGGGGCCGTAAGCAATCAGCCCCAGCATTTT | CASSLRSGAVSNQPQHF
TRBJ2-3 | NA | NA | TRBV9 | TGTGCCAGCAGCGTCTTCATCGGGTCAGATACGCAGTATTTT | CASSVFIGSDTQYF
TRBJ1-5 | NA | many | TRBV2 | TGTGCCACCACAGGACAGCTCAATCAGCCCCAGCATTTT | CATTGQLNQPQHF
TRBJ1-2 | NA | many | TRBV3-1 | TGTGCCAGCAGCCCCAACTTTTCTTTCAACTATGGCTACACCTTC | CASSPNFSFNYGYTF
TRBJ2-7 | NA | NA | TRBV9 | TGTGCCAGCAGCGTAGGGGGCAGGGCCACCGAGCAGTACTTC | CASSVGGRATEQYF
TRBJ1-3 | NA | many | TRBV20-1 | TGCAGTGCTAGAGGGCCAGCTGGAAACACCATATATTTT | CSARGPAGNTIYF
TRBJ2-1 | NA | NA | TRBV6-1 | TGTGCCAGCAGTGAAGGAGGGGTGGGGTTGAAGCAGTTCTTC | CASSEGGVGLKQFF
TRBJ1-6 | TRBD1 | NA | TRBV6-5 | TGTGCCAGCAGCTTATATTACAACCCCGGGACAGCCAATTCACCCCTCCACTTT | CASSLYYNPGTANSPLHF
TRBJ2-2 | NA | many | TRBV6-2/TRBV6-3 | TGTGCCAGCAGTTCGGACCCTGAGGGCGGGGAGCTGTTTTTT | CASSSDPEGGELFF
TRBJ1-6 | NA | many | TRBV30 | TGTGCCTGGAGTTTGGCGACAGCGCGGGGAGCCCTCCACTTT | CAWSLATARGALHF
TRBJ1-2 | NA | many | TRBV12-3/TRBV12-4 | TGTGCCAGCAGTGCCGCCGGCATGTCGTTCACTGGCTACACCTTC | CASSAAGMSFTGYTF
TRBJ2-7 | TRBD1 | NA | TRBV20-1 | TGCAGTGTTCCAACAGGGGGAGACGAGCAGTACTTC | CSVPTGGDEQYF
TRBJ1-6 | NA | many | TRBV6-1 | TGTGCCAGCAGAAACTTCAAACGGGTAGTGAATTCACCCCTCCACTTT | CASRNFKRVVNSPLHF
TRBJ2-7 | NA | many | TRBV5-6 | TGTGCCAGCAGCTTGGTCCCCTCATACGCGCAATTAACCTACGAGCAGTACTTC | CASSLVPSYAQLTYEQYF
TRBJ2-3 | NA | many | TRBV15 | TGTGCCACCAGCAGAGATATCCCGCCGAGGGATACGCAGTATTTT | CATSRDIPPRDTQYF
TRBJ1-5 | TRBD1 | many | TRBV30 | TGTGCCTGGAGTCGACCCACAGGGGGCTGGGATCAGCCCCAGCATTTT | CAWSRPTGGWDQPQHF
TRBJ2-1 | TRBD2 | NA | TRBV27 | TGTGCCAGCAGTTTGTTAGCGGGGGGGCCGGGTGGGCAGTTCTTC | CASSLLAGGPGGQFF
TRBJ2-7 | NA | NA | TRBV5-1 | TGCGCCAGCAGCCCACGCGGACAGGAGGGACCCTACGAGCAGTACTTC | CASSPRGQEGPYEQYF